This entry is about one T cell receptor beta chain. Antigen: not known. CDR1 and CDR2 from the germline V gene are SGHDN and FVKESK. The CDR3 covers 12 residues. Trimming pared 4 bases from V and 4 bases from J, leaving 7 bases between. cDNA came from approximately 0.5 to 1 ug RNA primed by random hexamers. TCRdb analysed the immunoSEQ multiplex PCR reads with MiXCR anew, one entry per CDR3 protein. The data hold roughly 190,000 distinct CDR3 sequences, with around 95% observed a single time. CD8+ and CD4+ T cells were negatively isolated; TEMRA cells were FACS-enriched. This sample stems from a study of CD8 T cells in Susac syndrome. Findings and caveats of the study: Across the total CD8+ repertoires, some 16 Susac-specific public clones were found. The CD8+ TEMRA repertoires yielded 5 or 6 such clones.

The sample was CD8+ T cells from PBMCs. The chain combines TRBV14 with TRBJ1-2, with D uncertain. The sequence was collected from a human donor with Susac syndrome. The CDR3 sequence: CASSPYSYGYTF. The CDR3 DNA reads TGTGCCAGCAGCCCTTATTCCTATGGCTACACCTTC.